This T cell receptor (beta chain) was retrieved from a study of cytomegalovirus exposure and HLA in healthy donors. With 4 bases clipped from V and 0 bases from J, the junction kept 6 bases outside the gene matches. The CDR3 has 16 residues. Per germline, CDR1 SGHTA and CDR2 FQGNSA. For this clone: Its antigen is as yet unknown.

The PCR contained 60 Vbeta and 13 Jbeta primers. The method was immunoSEQ multiplex PCR; TCRdb's version includes in-frame clones alone and lacks a portion of them. The table includes approximately 150,000 clones, 82% detected once. Study results and limitations: Using a false discovery rate of 0.05, a later analysis showed that about 16,000 TCR beta sequences were associated with HLA alleles.

The chain combines TRBV7-2 with TRBJ2-3; the match to TRBD1 covers 8 bases. The clonotype comes from a male donor in good health and CMV-seronegative. The sequencing input was PBMCs. The chain's CDR3 is CASSSSGTGSTDTQYF. For the CDR3, the DNA is TGTGCCAGCAGCTCCTCCGGGACAGGCAGCACAGATACGCAGTATTTT.